The clone carrying this T cell receptor (beta chain) was seen just once. What it binds is unknown. CDR3 length: 14 residues. V was pared by 1 base and J by 3 bases, with 2 bases of the junction left unmatched. The V gene's germline CDR1 is SGHRS and CDR2 YFSETQ. Treatment reported: around 19 received Ad26.COV2.S at low or high dose, single or two shots; about 5 received placebo; per-sample allocation not given. Day 63 following the first vaccine or placebo injection was when the samples were taken. Vaccine was an Ad26 vector expressing Wuhan-strain SARS-CoV-2 spike. The sample comes from a study of Ad26.COV2.S vaccination and SARS-CoV-2 variants. Clones were read by immunoSEQ multiplex PCR, and TCRdb kept only the in-frame ones, dropping some. This sample carries about 240,000 clones, roughly 88% of them seen once, and the ten largest clones take around 11%. Findings and caveats of the study: Spike-specific CD8+ and CD4+ T cell responses reportedly showed substantial breadth after vaccination.

The material was peripheral blood, obtained in a trial of Ad26.COV2.S vaccine versus placebo. This clonotype was obtained from a person between 18 and 59 years old who received the Ad26.COV2.S COVID-19 vaccine or a placebo. The V and J genes are TRBV5-1 and TRBJ2-7, with 9 bases matching TRBD2. The CDR3 bases are TGCGCCAGCAGCTTGAGGACTAGCGTCTACGAGCAGTACTTC. Translating gives CASSLRTSVYEQYF.